One and the same sample provided the 28 T cell receptor beta chains below, sequenced in a study of blood T cell repertoires in COVID-19 (dated by TCRdb to the early 2020s). Libraries were built with the immunoSEQ multiplex PCR assay. TCRdb's version of the immuneACCESS table is confined to in-frame rearrangements and falls short of the full clone set. An unresolved V gene accounts for under half of the shortfall where checked; the remainder is of unknown origin. The sample table records about 310,000 clones; over 75% of these occur just once. The top ten hold 1% of the sample. The sample taken for sequencing was peripheral blood. Receptor source: a middle-aged man with active or convalescent COVID-19.

The rearrangement uses TRBV18 and TRBJ2-1; possible D gene TRBD2, 5 bases. The CDR3 is made up of 14 amino acids. The ends were cut back, 0 bases at V and 3 bases at J, with 6 bases in the middle. Germline V gene lookup returns CDR1 KGHSH and CDR2 LQKENI. The CDR3 protein is CASSPPTSYNEQFF. DNA of the CDR3: TGTGCCAGCTCACCACCTACTAGCTACAATGAGCAGTTCTTC.

The chain joins TRBV5-1 to TRBJ1-1, with a tentative D call TRBD1 (6 bases). This CDR3 contains 14 residues. Germline lookup yields CDR1 SGHRS and CDR2 YFSETQ. Trimming pared 2 bases from V and 3 bases from J, leaving 11 bases between. The CDR3 spells CASSFAQGDTEAFF. CDR3 DNA: TGCGCCAGCAGCTTCGCACAGGGTGACACTGAAGCTTTCTTT.

A single count supports this clone. The chain is built from TRBV28 and TRBJ2-7, with D maybe TRBD2 (6 bases). This CDR3 contains 13 residues. Germline V CDR1 and CDR2: MDHEN, SYDVKM. Trimming pared 7 bases from V and 3 bases from J, leaving 13 bases between. The CDR3 reads CASKRDSLYEQYF. The CDR3 DNA reads TGTGCCAGCAAAAGGGACTCTCTCTACGAGCAGTACTTC. The full variable domain, completed using reference TRBV28 and TRBJ2-7, is DVKVTQSSRYLVKRTGEKVFLECVQDMDHENMFWYRQDPGLGLRLIYFSYDVKMKEKGDIPEGYSVSREKKERFSLILESASTNQTSMYLCASKRDSLYEQYFGPGTRLTVT.

The chain joins TRBV5-1 to TRBJ1-1, with 9 bases identical to TRBD1. Germline trimming cut 5 bases from V and 4 bases from J; bases unmatched to any gene: 6. This CDR3 is built from 14 residues. The germline CDR1 and CDR2 sequences are SGHRS and YFSETQ. The CDR3: CASRDRGVSTEAFF. The CDR3 coding sequence is TGCGCCAGCAGGGACAGGGGAGTGAGCACTGAAGCTTTCTTT.

The chain couples TRBV5-1 to TRBJ1-2; the match to TRBD1 covers 12 bases. V lost 4 bases, J lost 6 bases, and 4 bases stayed unmatched. Germline loops: CDR1 SGHRS, CDR2 YFSETQ. The CDR3 covers 14 residues. The CDR3 protein is CASSKGQGADGYTF. The DNA for the CDR3 is TGCGCCAGCAGCAAGGGACAGGGGGCAGATGGCTACACCTTC.

V is TRBV7-9 and J is TRBJ2-5, with 7 bases lining up with TRBD1. Germline trimming cut 5 bases from V and 5 bases from J; bases unmatched to any gene: 11. The germline V gene has CDR1 SEHNR and CDR2 FQNEAQ (reference sequence). The CDR3 has 15 amino acids. The chain's CDR3 is CASSPRDRIVETQYF. The CDR3 nucleotides are TGTGCCAGCAGCCCCCGGGACAGAATCGTGGAGACCCAGTACTTC.

The chain links TRBV28 to TRBJ1-5; maybe TRBD1 (5 bases). The CDR3 spans 12 residues. Germline-derived CDR1 and CDR2 are MDHEN and SYDVKM. The ends were cut back, 4 bases at V and 5 bases at J, with 6 bases in the middle. DNA of the CDR3: TGTGCCAGCAGTTGGGGGGATCAGCCCCAGCATTTT. This gives the protein CASSWGDQPQHF.

J is TRBJ1-2 and V is TRBV10-3, with D possibly matching TRBD1 (5 bases). The ends were cut back, 4 bases at V and 4 bases at J, with 10 bases in the middle. CDR1 ENHRY and CDR2 SYGVKD come from the germline V gene. This CDR3 region has 13 residues. The CDR3 DNA is TGTGCCATCAGTGTCCAGGGCCCCTATGGCTACACCTTC. Amino acid sequence: CAISVQGPYGYTF.

The rearrangement uses TRBV6-6 and TRBJ2-6; TRBD2 matches 9 bases. This CDR3 has 15 residues. Per the germline V gene, CDR1 is MNHNY and CDR2 is SVGAGI (reference sequence). V trimming: 4 bases; J trimming: 4 bases; junction bases outside the gene matches: 2. CDR3 amino acids: CASSSREGGANVLTF. The CDR3 bases are TGTGCCAGCAGTTCGCGGGAGGGGGGGGCCAACGTCCTGACTTTC.

The chain joins TRBV5-1 to TRBJ2-3; D not resolved. This CDR3 has 15 amino acids. Trimming pared 1 base from V and 6 bases from J, leaving 15 bases between. CDR1 and CDR2 from the germline V gene are SGHRS and YFSETQ. The CDR3 DNA sequence: TGCGCCAGCAGCTTGAATCTGGTACCCGGGGATACGCAGTATTTT. Amino acids: CASSLNLVPGDTQYF.

The chain couples TRBV6-6 to TRBJ1-6; weak D call: TRBD1 (6 bases). CDR1 MNHNY and CDR2 SVGAGI come from the germline V gene (reference sequence). This CDR3 spans 16 amino acids. Trimming pared 5 bases from V and 6 bases from J, leaving 17 bases between. The CDR3 sequence is CASSPPGQGPNSPLHF. In DNA, the CDR3 is TGTGCCAGCAGTCCCCCAGGCCAGGGGCCTAATTCACCCCTCCACTTT.

This clone was seen once. The CDR3 reads CASTPLAGGRHSSYNEQFF. CDR3 coding DNA: TGCGCCAGCACCCCACTAGCGGGGGGCCGCCATAGCTCCTACAATGAGCAGTTCTTC. This chain joins TRBV5-1 and TRBJ2-1; TRBD2 aligns across 12 bases. This CDR3 region has 19 residues. Germline CDR1 is SGHRS and CDR2 is YFSETQ. With V trimmed by 6 bases and J by 0 bases, 13 bases remained unmatched.

The genes are TRBV5-4 and TRBJ2-7, with D possibly being TRBD1 (5 bases). V was clipped by 3 bases and J by 6 bases, with 16 bases between them. Germline CDR1 is SGHNT and CDR2 is YYREEE (reference sequence). This CDR3 comprises 14 residues. The CDR3 protein is CASSSAARASEQYF. In nucleotides, the CDR3 is TGTGCCAGCAGCTCCGCCGCCAGGGCTAGCGAGCAGTACTTC.

CDR3 residues: CASSYSRGASAEAFF. The DNA for the CDR3 is TGTGCCAGCAGTTACTCCCGGGGTGCCTCGGCTGAAGCTTTCTTT. V gene TRBV6-5 combines with J gene TRBJ1-1; D gene uncertain. V was clipped by 0 bases and J by 6 bases, with 14 bases between them. Looked up from germline, CDR1 is MNHEY and CDR2 is SVGAGI. There are 15 residues in the CDR3.

The chain joins TRBV28 to TRBJ1-2; 9 positions match TRBD1. CDR1 MDHEN and CDR2 SYDVKM come from the germline V gene. Unmatched junction bases numbered 13, after V lost 5 bases and J lost 9 bases. The CDR3 covers 15 residues. In DNA, the CDR3 is TGTGCCAGCAGTAGGTCCTCCGGGACAGGGTTCAGCTACACCTTC. It encodes CASSRSSGTGFSYTF.

V and J are TRBV18 and TRBJ1-5, with a tentative D call TRBD1 (6 bases). CDR1 and CDR2 (germline): KGHSH, LQKENI. The CDR3 has 14 amino acids. V dropped 1 base and J dropped 5 bases, with 9 bases sitting between them. DNA for the CDR3: TGTGCCAGCTCACCACAGGGGGAGCATCAGCCCCAGCATTTT. It encodes CASSPQGEHQPQHF. The whole variable domain, filled in from reference TRBV18 and TRBJ1-5, reads NAGVMQNPRHLVRRRGQEARLRCSPMKGHSHVYWYRQLPEEGLKFMVYLQKENIIDESGMPKERFSAEFPKEGPSILRIQQVVRGDSAAYFCASSPQGEHQPQHFGDGTRLSIL.

This chain uses TRBV2 with TRBJ2-7; possibly TRBD2 for D (6 bases). Germline V gives CDR1 SNHLY, CDR2 FYNNEI. Trimming took 6 bases from V and 1 from J, leaving 13 bases between them. This CDR3 region has 14 residues. This CDR3 reads CASSLGLLSYEQYF. The DNA for the CDR3 is TGTGCCAGCAGCCTGGGACTCCTATCCTACGAGCAGTACTTC.

The chain links TRBV25-1 to TRBJ1-3; unclear D gene. CDR3 length: 14 amino acids. Germline CDR1 MGHDK, CDR2 SYGVNS. Trimming stripped 6 bases from V and 0 bases from J, with 9 bases between. CDR3 loop: CASRDTISGNTIYF. The CDR3 nucleotides are TGTGCCAGCAGAGACACAATCTCTGGAAACACCATATATTTT.

The rearrangement links TRBV2 to TRBJ2-1, with 9 nucleotides matching TRBD2. V was clipped by 5 bases and J by 2 bases; unmatched bases: 4. Germline V gene data show CDR1 as SNHLY and CDR2 as FYNNEI. The CDR3 runs to 15 residues. Written as DNA, the CDR3 is TGTGCCAGCAGTAATCTAGCGGGGCCCTACAATGAGCAGTTCTTC. Translating it yields CASSNLAGPYNEQFF.

V is TRBV4-2 and J is TRBJ2-7; D gene uncertain. Germline V gene data show CDR1 as LGHNA and CDR2 as YNFKEQ. The length of the CDR3 is 14 residues. Trimming pared 1 base from V and 0 bases from J, leaving 7 bases between. CDR3 in DNA: TGTGCCAGCAGCCAAGTAGTATCCTCCTACGAGCAGTACTTC. This gives the protein CASSQVVSSYEQYF.

Details on this clone: Compared with germline, one end of the junction differs, possibly owing to a read error. The rearrangement links TRBV24-1 to TRBJ2-1; TRBD1 might be the D (6 bases). The CDR3 covers 13 residues. CDR1 is KGHDR, CDR2 SFDVKD, per germline. The CDR3 reads CATSDGRGDERFF. The CDR3 nucleotides are TGTGCCACCAGTGATGGCAGGGGCGATGAGCGGTTCTTC.

This sequence joins TRBV5-6 and TRBJ2-1; TRBD2 agrees at 11 bases. V lost 5 bases to trimming and J lost 5 bases; unmatched junction nucleotides: 6. The CDR3 consists of 15 residues. Looked up from germline, CDR1 is SGHDT and CDR2 is YYEEEE. CDR3 sequence: CASRLAGGPNNEQFF. CDR3 nucleotide sequence: TGTGCCAGCAGATTAGCGGGGGGGCCTAACAATGAGCAGTTCTTC.

The chain's CDR3 is CASSFGQGKETQYF. The CDR3, as DNA: TGCGCCAGCAGCTTCGGACAGGGTAAAGAGACCCAGTACTTC. V gene TRBV5-1 combines with J gene TRBJ2-5; 8 bases fit TRBD1. J gave up 3 bases and V 2 bases, and 3 bases lay outside the gene matches. Germline V gives CDR1 SGHRS, CDR2 YFSETQ. The CDR3 extends over 14 amino acids.

Here the CDR3 DNA reads TGTGCCATCAGTGACCCCCCCACGGGACTACTGCGCACAGATACGCAGTATTTT. Its translation is CAISDPPTGLLRTDTQYF. The rearrangement joins TRBV10-3 to TRBJ2-3, with 7 bases lining up with TRBD2. The CDR3 is 18 amino acids. Germline V CDR1 and CDR2: ENHRY, SYGVKD. V shed 3 bases, J shed 1 base, and the junction held 13 bases outside the gene matches.

This clone was seen once. The V call is TRBV24-1, the J call TRBJ2-1, with 12 bases that match TRBD2. CDR3 length: 16 residues. V was clipped by 4 bases and J by 10 bases; unmatched bases: 10. Germline V gene lookup returns CDR1 KGHDR and CDR2 SFDVKD. CDR3 protein: CATSDPSGGGYGEQFF. CDR3 nucleotide sequence: TGTGCCACCAGTGACCCTAGCGGGGGGGGATACGGAGAGCAGTTCTTC.

V usage is TRBV7-2 and J usage is TRBJ2-7, with a tentative D call TRBD2 (5 bases). With 5 bases removed from V and 9 bases from J, the gap between germline ends came to 20 bases. CDR1 is SGHTA and CDR2 is FQGNSA in the germline V gene. The CDR3 totals 14 residues. This CDR3 is CASSARAGSPVQYF. The CDR3 DNA reads as TGTGCCAGCAGCGCTCGGGCGGGCAGTCCGGTGCAGTACTTC.

The chain has TRBV6-1 and TRBJ2-1; 11 nucleotides line up with TRBD2. Trimming took 8 bases from V and 1 from J; bases not matched to a gene: 10. CDR1 is MNHNS and CDR2 is SASEGT in the germline V gene. This CDR3 is 17 amino acids long. The CDR3 protein is CASCVAGGFSSYNEQFF. DNA of the CDR3: TGTGCCAGCTGTGTAGCGGGAGGGTTCAGTTCCTACAATGAGCAGTTCTTC.

The V gene is TRBV5-1, the J gene TRBJ1-4; no definite D call. Germline values: CDR1 SGHRS, CDR2 YFSETQ. This CDR3 spans 14 amino acids. The V and J ends lost 2 bases and 5 bases respectively, with 10 bases between them. This CDR3 reads CASSFGRLNEKLFF. In DNA, the CDR3 is TGCGCCAGCAGCTTTGGCAGGCTAAATGAAAAACTGTTTTTT.